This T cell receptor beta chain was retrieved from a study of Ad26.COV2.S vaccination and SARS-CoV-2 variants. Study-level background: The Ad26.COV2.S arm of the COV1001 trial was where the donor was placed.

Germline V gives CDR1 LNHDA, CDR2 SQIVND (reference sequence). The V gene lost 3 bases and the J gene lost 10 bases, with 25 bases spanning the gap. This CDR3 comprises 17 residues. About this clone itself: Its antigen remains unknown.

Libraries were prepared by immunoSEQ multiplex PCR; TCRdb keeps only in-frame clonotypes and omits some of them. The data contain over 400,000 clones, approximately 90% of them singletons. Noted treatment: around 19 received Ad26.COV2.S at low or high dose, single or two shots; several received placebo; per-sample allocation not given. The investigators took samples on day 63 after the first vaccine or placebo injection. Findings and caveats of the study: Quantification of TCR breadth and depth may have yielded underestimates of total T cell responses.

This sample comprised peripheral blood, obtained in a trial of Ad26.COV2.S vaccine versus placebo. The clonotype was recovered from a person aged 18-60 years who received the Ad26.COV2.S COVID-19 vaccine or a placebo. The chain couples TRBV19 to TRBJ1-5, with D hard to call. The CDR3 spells CASSIQFEDGDAGPQHF. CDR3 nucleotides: TGTGCCAGTAGTATTCAGTTTGAGGACGGCGATGCGGGTCCCCAGCATTTT.